A single sample is the source of the 21 T cell receptor beta chains below, sequenced in a study of regulatory T cells in long-lasting Graves disease. Library construction for TCR beta used iRepertoire HTBI primers and Arm-PCR of CDR3 regions. TCRdb re-analysed the multiplex PCR reads in MiXCR, keeping a single row per CDR3 protein. The data hold roughly 470,000 distinct CDR3 sequences, with around 21% observed a single time. Documented time point: persistent/refractory GD, antithyroid drugs over 5 years with positive TRAb. Isolated PBMC RNA provided the starting material for the TCR library. Sequenced here: peripheral blood mononuclear cells (PBMCs), sampled when the disease was refractory, from a patient treated with antithyroid drugs. The receptors shown here come from a female donor with Graves disease.

This clonotype has just one count. The V and J genes are TRBV11-2 and TRBJ2-3; TRBD2 might be the D (6 bases). The V end lost 1 base, the J end lost 14 bases, and 16 bases lay between the germline ends. In germline, CDR1 is SGHAT, CDR2 FQNNGV. CDR3 length: 13 amino acids. CDR3 loop: CASSLGRLAERYF. CDR3 sequence (DNA): TGTGCCAGCAGCTTAGGACGGTTAGCGGAGCGGTATTTT.

This sequence joins TRBV28 and TRBJ2-3; possible D gene TRBD1, 6 bases. The germline CDR1 and CDR2 sequences are MDHEN and SYDVKM. The CDR3 spans 13 residues. V lost 7 bases and J 4 bases, leaving 12 bases between the germline ends. DNA of the CDR3: TGTGCCAGCAAGGGGGTGGACGCAGATACGCAGTATTTT. Its translation is CASKGVDADTQYF.

The sample holds a few counts of this clonotype. This chain links TRBV27 with TRBJ2-7, with 12 bases fitting TRBD1. The CDR3 is 15 residues long. CDR1 is MNHEY and CDR2 is SMNVEV in the germline V gene (reference sequence). J lost 5 bases, V lost 7 bases, and 9 bases had no gene match. DNA for the CDR3: TGTGCCAGCACCCTCGGGGGACAGGGGGCCAACGAGCAGTACTTC. Amino acids: CASTLGGQGANEQYF.

This clonotype appeared a few times. CDR3 DNA sequence: TGTGCCAGCAGATTGGGACAGGGGGCCCACGAGCAGTACTTC. Translation: CASRLGQGAHEQYF. The chain couples TRBV6-1 to TRBJ2-7; 12 bases are shared with TRBD1. With 6 bases clipped from V and 5 bases from J, the junction kept 5 bases outside the gene matches. Germline V gene data show CDR1 as MNHNS and CDR2 as SASEGT. The CDR3 spans 14 residues.

This chain joins TRBV6-1 and TRBJ1-1; no definite D call. The CDR3 is made up of 15 amino acids. V was clipped by 4 bases and J by 1 base, with 13 bases between them. Germline CDR1 MNHNS, CDR2 SASEGT. CDR3 sequence (DNA): TGTGCCAGCAGTGGGTGGCCAGGCCAGAACACTGAAGCTTTCTTT. Encoded protein: CASSGWPGQNTEAFF.

This clonotype was counted many times. The chain combines TRBV2 with TRBJ1-2; no definite D call. The CDR3 runs 14 residues. The germline V gene has CDR1 SNHLY and CDR2 FYNNEI. V was trimmed by 3 bases and J by 2 bases, leaving 10 bases between them. The CDR3 DNA reads as TGTGCCAGCAGTGACGCGATTCGAAACTATGGCTACACCTTC. Translating it yields CASSDAIRNYGYTF. The full variable domain, rest sourced from reference TRBV2 and TRBJ1-2, is EPEVTQTPSHQVTQMGQEVILRCVPISNHLYFYWYRQILGQKVEFLVSFYNNEISEKSEIFDDQFSVERPDGSNFTLKIRSTKLEDSAMYFCASSDAIRNYGYTFGSGTRLTVV.

The sample holds a few counts of this clonotype. The genes are TRBV29-1 and TRBJ2-2; TRBD2 is a possible D gene (5 bases). Germline V gives CDR1 SQVTM, CDR2 ANQGSEA. This CDR3 has 12 residues. Between the trimmed V and J ends, which lost 6 bases and 4 bases, there was a span of 9 bases. The CDR3, as DNA: TGCAGCGTCACTAGTAGCACCGGGGAGCTGTTTTTT. Translated, it gives CSVTSSTGELFF.

The genes are TRBV28 and TRBJ1-1; no clear D. Germline V lookup: CDR1 MDHEN, CDR2 SYDVKM. The CDR3 has 13 amino acids. V lost 8 bases, J lost 1 base, and 11 bases lay in between. The chain's CDR3 is CASGLEENTEAFF. The CDR3 coding sequence is TGTGCCAGCGGGCTTGAAGAGAACACTGAAGCTTTCTTT.

Many counts were recorded for this clonotype. This chain uses TRBV15 with TRBJ2-7; D unresolved. The ends were cut back, 0 bases at V and 3 bases at J, with 3 bases in the middle. The CDR3 is 12 amino acids. CDR1 LNHNV and CDR2 YYDKDF come from the germline V gene (reference sequence). The CDR3 region has the DNA TGTGCCACCAGCAGAGACTTCTACGAGCAGTACTTC. This encodes CATSRDFYEQYF.

Concerning this clonotype itself: A single base separates this from a much larger clone, so it may be a read error. The J gene is TRBJ2-2, the V gene TRBV24-1; D is uncertain. The CDR3 sequence is 14 residues long. Deletions cut 5 bases from V and 6 bases from J, with 12 bases between. The germline V gene has CDR1 KGHDR and CDR2 SFDVKD. The chain's CDR3 is CATSAAVLAGELFF. The CDR3 DNA follows: TGTGCCACCAGTGCGGCTGTTTTGGCCGGGGAGCTGTTTTTT.

The chain combines TRBV11-1 with TRBJ2-7; D is undetermined. The V gene lost 3 bases and the J gene lost 3 bases, with 12 bases spanning the gap. CDR1 and CDR2 (germline): SGHAT, FQDESV (reference sequence). The CDR3 is 14 residues long. The CDR3 is CASSLVGPYYEQYF. DNA for the CDR3: TGTGCCAGCAGCTTGGTTGGGCCTTACTACGAGCAGTACTTC.

This clonotype occurred a few times. The V gene is TRBV6-1, the J gene TRBJ1-1, with D perhaps matching TRBD1 (5 bases). V lost 9 bases, J lost 1 base, and 9 bases lay in between. This CDR3 region has 12 residues. Germline CDR1 and CDR2: MNHNS and SASEGT. The CDR3 DNA follows: TGTGCCAGTCTTCAGGGGAACACTGAAGCTTTCTTT. Translating gives CASLQGNTEAFF.

This clonotype occurred many times. The chain carries TRBV11-1 and TRBJ2-2; TRBD2 matches at 13 bases. This CDR3 contains 17 residues. V shed 4 bases and J 6 bases; nucleotides not matched to a gene: 8. CDR1 is SGHAT and CDR2 is FQDESV in the germline V gene (reference sequence). The CDR3 region is CASSSWTSGRSAGELFF. In DNA, the CDR3 is TGTGCCAGCAGCTCTTGGACTAGCGGGAGATCCGCCGGGGAGCTGTTTTTT. The whole variable domain, filled in from reference TRBV11-1 and TRBJ2-2, reads EAEVAQSPRYKITEKSQAVAFWCDPISGHATLYWYRQILGQGPELLVQFQDESVVDDSQLPKDRFSAERLKGVDSTLKIQPAELGDSAMYLCASSSWTSGRSAGELFFGEGSRLTVL.

This clonotype was counted a few times. V usage is TRBV5-1 and J usage is TRBJ2-7, with unresolved D. Trimming pared 0 bases from V and 3 bases from J, leaving 7 bases between. CDR1 is SGHRS and CDR2 is YFSETQ in the germline V gene. There are 13 residues in the CDR3. For the CDR3, the DNA is TGCGCCAGCAGCTTGGTTTCAGACTACGAGCAGTACTTC. The encoded protein is CASSLVSDYEQYF.

This clonotype was observed at least ten times. The chain recombines TRBV28 with TRBJ2-7; 7 bases align to TRBD1. Unmatched junction bases numbered 2, after V lost 6 bases and J lost 6 bases. CDR1 and CDR2 (germline): MDHEN, SYDVKM. The CDR3 has 11 residues. This chain's CDR3 is CASSTGVEQYF. The CDR3 DNA is TGTGCCAGCAGCACAGGGGTCGAGCAGTACTTC.

This clonotype was counted once. The chain has TRBV7-9 and TRBJ2-7; D is possibly TRBD2 (8 bases). This CDR3 region has 15 residues. Trimming took 5 bases from V and 3 from J, leaving 17 bases between them. Germline CDR1 SEHNR, CDR2 FQNEAQ (reference sequence). The CDR3, as DNA: TGTGCCAGCAGCAAATCGGGAGGGGGCCACTACGAGCAGTACTTC. Encoded protein: CASSKSGGGHYEQYF. The entire variable domain, with the rest obtained from reference TRBV7-9 and TRBJ2-7, is as follows: DTGVSQNPRHKITKRGQNVTFRCDPISEHNRLYWYRQTLGQGPEFLTYFQNEAQLEKSRLLSDRFSAERPKGSFSTLEIQRTEQGDSAMYLCASSKSGGGHYEQYFGPGTRLTVT.

There are a few counts of this clonotype. The chain recombines TRBV7-9 with TRBJ2-5; D may be TRBD2 (6 bases). The germline V gene encodes CDR1 SEHNR and CDR2 FQNEAQ (reference sequence). Trimming cost V 5 bases and J 2 bases, with 15 bases left between them. The CDR3 has 15 amino acids. CDR3 sequence reads: CASSRGADLQETQYF. As DNA, the CDR3 is TGTGCCAGCAGCCGCGGGGCCGACCTACAAGAGACCCAGTACTTC.

This clonotype showed up just a few times. The chain is built from TRBV6-1 and TRBJ1-2; D is undetermined. From germline, CDR1 is MNHNS and CDR2 SASEGT. Trimming took off 2 bases at V and 13 bases at J, with 17 bases between the two ends. The CDR3 loop spans 13 amino acids. The CDR3 region has the DNA TGTGCCAGCAGTGAATTTGGCAGGCCTCGATCCACCTTC. Its translation: CASSEFGRPRSTF.

This clonotype was observed once. The chain uses TRBV12-3 or TRBV12-4 and TRBJ1-2; D call uncertain. Between the trimmed V and J ends, which lost 2 bases and 7 bases, there was a span of 8 bases. The CDR3 is 12 residues long. The DNA of the CDR3 is TGTGCCAGCAGTTTAAAGGAGGGTGGCTACACCTTC. This sequence encodes CASSLKEGGYTF.

This clonotype was observed many times. V usage is TRBV28 and J usage is TRBJ1-2; no clear D gene. The germline V gene encodes CDR1 MDHEN and CDR2 SYDVKM. This CDR3 spans 12 amino acids. With 5 bases removed from V and 8 bases from J, the gap between germline ends came to 12 bases. As DNA, the CDR3 is TGTGCCAGCAGTGTGGAATCTAGGGGCTACACCTTC. Protein sequence: CASSVESRGYTF.

The table lists this clonotype with many counts. The chain links TRBV28 to TRBJ2-7, with D possibly being TRBD1 (6 bases). V lost 6 bases to trimming and J lost 5 bases, with 14 bases between them. CDR1 MDHEN and CDR2 SYDVKM come from the germline V gene. The CDR3 is 13 amino acids. The CDR3 bases are TGTGCCAGCAGCACTACAGGGCTACACGAGCAGTACTTC. Protein: CASSTTGLHEQYF.